The 9 T cell receptor beta chains presented below share a single source sample, sequenced in a study of regulatory T cells in long-lasting Graves disease. Regarding time point: newly diagnosed GD, antithyroid drugs for less than 3 months. PBMCs provided the RNA from which the TCR library was made. According to the study, TCR beta libraries were built with iRepertoire HTBI primers and CDR3-region Arm-PCR. TCRdb called the multiplex PCR reads again in MiXCR, with one record for every CDR3 protein. The data hold roughly 420,000 distinct CDR3 sequences, with less than 20% observed a single time. Specimen: peripheral blood mononuclear cells (PBMCs), collected at new diagnosis, from a patient treated with antithyroid drugs. These TCRs come from a female donor with Graves disease.

This clonotype was counted ten times or more. The chain employs TRBV12-5 and TRBJ1-2, with D uncertain. CDR3 length: 14 residues. Germline V gene sequence: CDR1 LGHNT, CDR2 FRNRAP. Trimming removed 6 bases at V and 0 bases at J, with 11 bases between. The CDR3 reads CASGHGVSNYGYTF. The CDR3 nucleotides are TGTGCTAGTGGGCACGGGGTTTCTAACTATGGCTACACCTTC.

In this sample, this clonotype turned up many times. This chain uses TRBV7-9 with TRBJ1-1; possibly TRBD1 for D (6 bases). The CDR3 is made up of 15 amino acids. In germline, CDR1 is SEHNR, CDR2 FQNEAQ (reference sequence). Trimming took 0 bases from V and 0 from J, leaving 8 bases between them. The CDR3 nucleotides are TGTGCCAGCAGCTTAGCGAGGGGGGTGAACACTGAAGCTTTCTTT. It encodes CASSLARGVNTEAFF.

The J gene is TRBJ2-1, the V gene TRBV27; D unresolved. V was trimmed by 2 bases and J by 0 bases, leaving 5 bases between them. The V gene's germline CDR1 is MNHEY and CDR2 SMNVEV (reference sequence). The CDR3 totals 14 residues. The CDR3 DNA reads TGTGCCAGCAGTTTACAGAGCTCCTACAATGAGCAGTTCTTC. Translation gives CASSLQSSYNEQFF.

This clonotype has a count of ten or more. The rearrangement links TRBV2 to TRBJ1-6, with D tentatively TRBD1 (6 bases). The CDR3 covers 13 residues. Germline CDR1 is SNHLY and CDR2 is FYNNEI. The V end lost 7 bases, the J end lost 10 bases, and 14 bases lay between the germline ends. The CDR3 DNA reads as TGTGCCAGCAAGGGGGAGCAGGTGTCACCCCTCCACTTT. This gives the protein CASKGEQVSPLHF.

The chain uses TRBV9 and TRBJ2-2; 7 bases map to TRBD2. The CDR3 sequence is 16 residues long. The junction had 5 bases not matched to a gene; V was cut back by 0 bases and J by 3 bases. CDR1 and CDR2 from the germline V gene are SGDLS and YYNGEE. CDR3 bases: TGTGCCAGCAGCGTAGCGGCGGGGGAGTACACCGGGGAGCTGTTTTTT. This encodes CASSVAAGEYTGELFF.

This clonotype was seen ten or more times. The CDR3 spells CASSQDGKRQAFF. The CDR3 DNA follows: TGTGCCAGCAGCCAAGACGGGAAGCGTCAAGCTTTCTTT. J is TRBJ1-1 and V is TRBV3-1; D gene ambiguous. The V end lost 0 bases, the J end lost 9 bases, and 11 bases lay between the germline ends. The germline V gene encodes CDR1 LGHDT and CDR2 YNNKEL (reference sequence). The length of the CDR3 is 13 residues.

This clonotype was seen ten or more times. This sequence joins TRBV2 and TRBJ2-3, with 11 nucleotides matching TRBD2. The CDR3 runs to 16 residues. Per germline, CDR1 SNHLY and CDR2 FYNNEI. J lost 2 bases, V lost 8 bases, and 9 bases had no gene match. DNA for the CDR3: TGTGCCAGCGACCCCCTAGCGGGAGGATCCACAGATACGCAGTATTTT. Translating gives CASDPLAGGSTDTQYF. The full variable domain, rest sourced from reference TRBV2 and TRBJ2-3, is EPEVTQTPSHQVTQMGQEVILRCVPISNHLYFYWYRQILGQKVEFLVSFYNNEISEKSEIFDDQFSVERPDGSNFTLKIRSTKLEDSAMYFCASDPLAGGSTDTQYFGPGTRLTVL.

This clonotype was counted a few times. This chain joins TRBV29-1 and TRBJ1-5; perhaps TRBD1 as D (6 bases). V lost 5 bases, J lost 1 base, and 12 bases lay in between. CDR1 is SQVTM and CDR2 is ANQGSEA in the germline V gene. This CDR3 spans 14 amino acids. The chain's CDR3 is CSVKWDTSNQPQHF. CDR3 nucleotide sequence: TGCAGCGTTAAGTGGGACACAAGCAATCAGCCCCAGCATTTT.

This clonotype was observed many times. CDR3 sequence: CASSLAAGTGPLAGVFNEQFF. The CDR3, as DNA: TGTGCCAGCAGCTTAGCCGCCGGGACAGGGCCTCTAGCGGGAGTGTTCAATGAGCAGTTCTTC. The J gene is TRBJ2-1, the V gene TRBV7-9; TRBD2 might be the D (10 bases). The V end lost 0 bases, the J end lost 6 bases, and 30 bases lay between the germline ends. The CDR3 length is 21 residues. In germline, CDR1 is SEHNR, CDR2 FQNEAQ (reference sequence).